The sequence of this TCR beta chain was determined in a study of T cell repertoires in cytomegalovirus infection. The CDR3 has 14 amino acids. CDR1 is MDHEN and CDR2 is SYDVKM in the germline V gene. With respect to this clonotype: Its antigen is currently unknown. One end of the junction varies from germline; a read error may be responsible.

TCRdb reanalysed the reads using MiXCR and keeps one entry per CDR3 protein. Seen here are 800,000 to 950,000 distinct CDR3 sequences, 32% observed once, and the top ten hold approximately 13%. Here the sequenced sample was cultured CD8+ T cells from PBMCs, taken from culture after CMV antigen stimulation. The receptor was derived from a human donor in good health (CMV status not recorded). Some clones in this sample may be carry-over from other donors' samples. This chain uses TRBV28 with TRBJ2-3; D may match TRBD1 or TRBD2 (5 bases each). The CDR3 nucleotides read TGTGCCAACAGTTTCCGGGGAACAGGTTCTACGCAGTATTTT. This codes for CANSFRGTGSTQYF.